The clone carrying this T cell receptor (beta chain) was detected ten times or more. No antigen is known for it. The record originates from a study of T cells after posttransplantation cyclophosphamide. Study outcomes and limitations: Later blood repertoires were often dominated by clones from the donor CD8+ memory compartment. Blood and skin or GI T cell repertoires showed limited TRB overlap. Recipient CMV seropositivity and CMV reactivation strongly tracked TRB clonality.

TCRdb keeps only in-frame clones here, not all; method: immunoSEQ multiplex PCR. There are 40,000 to 55,000 clones in the sample, none observed a single time. This CDR3 contains 14 residues. V lost 5 bases to trimming and J lost 3 bases; unmatched junction nucleotides: 6. Germline values: CDR1 SEHNR, CDR2 FQNEAQ (reference sequence). The clonotype comes from a man aged 35-49 years in good health, CMV-negative, and a related stem cell transplant donor. The sequencing sample was made of PBMCs. This rearrangement joins TRBV7-9 to TRBJ2-5, with 7 bases matching TRBD1. DNA for the CDR3: TGTGCCAGCAGCCCGGACAGGATAGAAGAGACCCAGTACTTC. Its protein product is CASSPDRIEETQYF.